This is a list of T cell receptor beta chains from one sample in a study of blood T cell repertoires in COVID-19. Sequencing was performed with immunoSEQ multiplex PCR; in TCRdb, only in-frame clones are kept and a portion is missing. Of 330,000 or so clones in the sample, approximately 89% are singletons; the top ten hold over 4.5%. Source material: PBMCs or T cells enriched from blood (not recorded which). These receptors all stem from a man younger than 45 who had recovered from COVID-19. Both conserved end residues are part of each CDR3. A D gene is named only where the DNA matches it firmly.

j_call v_call d_call cdr3_aa
TRBJ1-6 TRBV19 TRBD1 CASSMRAGGFDNSPLHF
TRBJ2-3 TRBV5-1 TRBD1 CASSTRDSLPDTQYF
TRBJ1-2 TRBV7-9 TRBD1 CASSLAGQGAPYGYTF
TRBJ1-5 TRBV5-1 TRBD1 CASSLGQGGNQPQHF
TRBJ2-3 TRBV5-1 TRBD2 CASSSATSGYSTDTQYF
TRBJ2-7 TRBV19 TRBD1 CASSLTGVEQYF
TRBJ2-7 TRBV4-2 - CASSQAGLLGYEQYF
TRBJ1-6 TRBV3-1/TRBV3-2 - CASSQDHRHSYNSPLHF
TRBJ1-1 TRBV5-1 TRBD1 CASSYAGGNTEAFF
TRBJ2-1 TRBV5-1 TRBD2 CASSLGRGDDYNEQFF
TRBJ1-1 TRBV29-1 - CSVVGGGMNTEAFF
TRBJ2-3 TRBV11-2 - CASSSFRRRTVPSTDTQYF
TRBJ1-1 TRBV7-9 - CASSPPDSNTEAFF
TRBJ2-7 TRBV24-1 TRBD1 CATSGLRTGEAYEQYF
TRBJ1-6 TRBV7-9 TRBD1 CASSSGTGSAALHF
TRBJ1-5 TRBV28 - CASSLRRTVVGQPQHF
TRBJ1-2 TRBV5-4 - CASSALTAGYTF
TRBJ2-3 TRBV28 - CASTARALADTQYF
TRBJ1-2 TRBV5-4 TRBD1 CASSRGQGRSFYGYTF
TRBJ2-5 TRBV9 TRBD2 CASSVGIAGSETQYF
TRBJ2-3 TRBV3-1/TRBV3-2 - CASNLGGIADTQYF
TRBJ2-5 TRBV10-1 - CASSEGQRETQYF
TRBJ2-7 TRBV7-6 TRBD2 CASSLFPSGEDEQYF
TRBJ1-5 TRBV5-5 - CASSFEGGGRPQHF
TRBJ2-3 TRBV7-3 TRBD1 CASRRGGDTDTQYF
TRBJ2-7 TRBV29-1 TRBD1 CSVAGTGGGEQYF
TRBJ2-2 TRBV2 - CASSPLLGPELAGELFF
TRBJ2-6 TRBV18 - CASSPSIDGANVLTF
TRBJ2-1 TRBV3-1/TRBV3-2 TRBD2 CASSPRGSGGTYSYNEQFF
TRBJ2-7 TRBV24-1 TRBD1 CATSDPTGTGDLGSYEQYF